This record concerns one T cell receptor (beta chain) sequence. J lost 4 bases, V lost 0 bases, and 13 bases had no gene match. CDR1 is SGHRS, CDR2 YFSETQ, per germline. The CDR3 runs 19 residues. These data originate in a study of blood T cell repertoires in COVID-19. Looking at the study overall: PBMCs, B-cell-depleted T cells, or T cells provided the cDNA or gDNA that made up the material.

Method: immunoSEQ multiplex PCR; TCRdb's copy keeps in-frame clones and lacks some. The sample has about 93,000 clones, roughly 90% seen once. The gene calls are TRBV5-1 and TRBJ2-2, with 9 nucleotides matching TRBD2. What was sequenced was peripheral blood. The clonotype was recovered from a human donor with active COVID-19. The donor label of this sample is uncertain. The CDR3 region is CASSLAPSGVSEATGELFF. The CDR3 region has the DNA TGCGCCAGCAGCTTGGCTCCTAGCGGGGTCTCAGAGGCCACCGGGGAGCTGTTTTTT.